This T cell receptor (beta chain) appears in the sequencing data of a study of cytomegalovirus exposure and HLA in healthy donors (dated by TCRdb to about 2017). Study-level background: According to a later analysis, one platform produced both the roughly 130 validation repertoires and the 670 or so repertoires of the first cohort. High-throughput TCR immunosequencing, statistical association of individual TCRs with disease status, and machine learning were combined to predict cytomegalovirus infection status. The study aimed to test whether cataloging public T cell receptors could reveal signatures of past pathogen exposure. In addition to the first cohort of 666 subjects, a separate validation cohort of some 120 different subjects was used.

Donors formed part of the validation cohort, which comprised over a hundred subjects and was distinct from the first cohort of several hundred subjects. Taken from cysteine to phenylalanine, the CDR3 has 14 residues. The only DNA kept is the CDR3, 42 bases in frame from the first base. Trimmed from V: 4 bases; trimmed from J: 1 base; junction bases lacking a gene match: 1. The germline V gene provides CDR1 SGHTA and CDR2 FQGNSA. About this clone itself: Its cognate antigen has yet to be identified. No qualities accompany the bases; no much larger clone lies one base away.

The paper as a whole reports these results and caveats: Cytomegalovirus status was reported to be diagnosed by the classifier with high specificity and sensitivity in both the original and validation cohorts. The study gave a list of 150 to 200 TCR beta chains associated with cytomegalovirus. Most TCR sequences were observed very rarely across donors, whereas some public TCRs were present in many individuals. In a later analysis, TCRs clustered in the first cohort were found to also tend to co-occur in the roughly 130 validation repertoires, with approximately 93% of cluster scores above 0. According to the authors, the approach could potentially be generalized to other disease states and immunological phenotypes. In vitro tests confirmed that a few of the cytomegalovirus-associated TCR beta chains recognize cytomegalovirus antigens. A later analysis had no HLA typing for the validation cohort, so co-occurrence there was scored across all 130 or so repertoires.

Receptors were amplified or captured by the immunoSEQ multiplex PCR assay. From the authors' description of their analysis: A statistical classification framework was developed to diagnose cytomegalovirus status using the catalog of TCR beta chain sequences. TCRdb obtained this table from immuneACCESS and retained in-frame rearrangements with V and J assigned. These tables miss some clones; where compared with another copy, unresolved V genes account for less than half of the shortfall, and the remainder is unexplained. The V and J calls and the clone size are those of that table, but D and trimming were determined from the DNA. In all, the sample holds 100,000 to 150,000 clones, and 70% to 90% of those were seen once. The top ten constitute less than 2% of the sample.

The clonotype comes from a woman between 18 and 30 years old in good health and CMV-seronegative. The sample consisted of PBMCs. The chain is made from TRBV7-2 and TRBJ2-7, with TRBD1 identical over 10 junction bases. The CDR3 loop reads CASSSDRGSYEQYF. The DNA sequence is as follows: TGTGCCAGCAGCTCGGACAGGGGGTCCTACGAGCAGTACTTC.